The 8 T cell receptor beta chains in this list originate from one sample, sequenced in a study of blood T cell repertoires in COVID-19. This table comes from immunoSEQ multiplex PCR, and its TCRdb copy is limited to in-frame clones, with some not included. This sample has 97,000 or so clones, with about nine tenths found just once. Sequencing was done on a sample of peripheral blood. The origin of the receptors is a woman aged 50 to 65 with COVID-19, enrolled during active disease.

The V gene is TRBV30, the J gene TRBJ2-5, with TRBD2 identical over 13 bases. The CDR3 spans 16 residues. In germline, CDR1 is GTSNPN, CDR2 SVGIG (reference sequence). The V and J ends lost 2 bases and 4 bases, in that order; junction bases with no gene match: 7. The CDR3 region has the DNA TGTGCCTGGAGTACAACTAGCGGGGGGGCGAGAGAGACCCAGTACTTC. Encoded protein: CAWSTTSGGARETQYF.

The chain joins TRBV7-2 to TRBJ1-1, with D perhaps TRBD1 (5 bases). The germline CDR1 and CDR2 sequences are SGHTA and FQGNSA. CDR3 length: 15 residues. Trimming left V 5 bases short and J 2 bases short, with 15 bases between. The chain's CDR3 is CASSLDSAVNTEAFF. In DNA, the CDR3 is TGTGCCAGCAGCCTAGACAGTGCAGTAAACACTGAAGCTTTCTTT.

V gene TRBV5-8 combines with J gene TRBJ2-5, with a possible D match to TRBD1 (6 bases). Germline loops: CDR1 SGHTS, CDR2 YDEGEE. The CDR3 consists of 14 residues. V shed 5 bases and J shed 2 bases, with 13 bases lying between them. CDR3 sequence: CASRQQGRQETQYF. The CDR3 DNA follows: TGTGCCAGCAGACAACAGGGAAGGCAAGAGACCCAGTACTTC.

The chain employs TRBV3-1 (or the pseudogene TRBV3-2) and TRBJ1-2; 8 bases agree with TRBD1. Per germline, CDR1 LGHDT and CDR2 YNNKEL (reference sequence). CDR3 size: 14 residues. V was clipped by 7 bases and J by 8 bases; unmatched bases: 12. CDR3 nucleotides: TGTGCCAGCACTCAGAACCCAGGGGGCAACGGCTACACCTTC. This translates into CASTQNPGGNGYTF.

The chain uses TRBV6-6 and TRBJ1-1; D possibly corresponds to TRBD1 (6 bases). The CDR3 is 14 amino acids. The germline V gene has CDR1 MNHNY and CDR2 SVGAGI (reference sequence). The V end was cut by 4 bases, the J end by 7 bases, with 16 bases between. CDR3 sequence (DNA): TGTGCCAGCAGTTCTTTGAGGGGGGGCTTTGAAGCTTTCTTT. Protein: CASSSLRGGFEAFF.

This clone appeared a few times. J is TRBJ1-2 and V is TRBV7-9; 8 positions match TRBD1. The CDR3 is 15 residues long. J was trimmed by 6 bases and V by 2 bases; bases with no gene match: 8. The germline gives CDR1 SEHNR, CDR2 FQNEAQ (reference sequence). DNA for the CDR3: TGTGCCAGCAGCTTACCTGCAGGGGGCCGAAATGGCTACACCTTC. Its protein product is CASSLPAGGRNGYTF.

This rearrangement joins TRBV6-5 to TRBJ2-2; tentatively, D is TRBD1 (5 bases). Germline CDR1 MNHEY, CDR2 SVGAGI. This CDR3 region has 14 residues. The ends were cut back, 5 bases at V and 10 bases at J, with 17 bases in the middle. The CDR3 protein is CASSQYMGHMELFF. In DNA form, the CDR3 reads TGTGCCAGCAGTCAATACATGGGGCACATGGAGCTGTTTTTT.

J is TRBJ1-5 and V is TRBV19; 7 bases agree with TRBD1. CDR3 length: 15 residues. Germline lookup yields CDR1 LNHDA and CDR2 SQIVND (reference sequence). V dropped 6 bases and J dropped 2; count of bases not matched to a gene: 7. CDR3 loop: CASRTRQGGNQPQHF. The CDR3 DNA reads TGTGCCAGTAGAACAAGACAGGGAGGCAATCAGCCCCAGCATTTT.